What follows are 15 T cell receptor beta chains derived from one specimen sequenced in a study of blood T cell repertoires in COVID-19. The method was immunoSEQ multiplex PCR; TCRdb's version includes in-frame clones alone and lacks a portion of them. The sample holds some 170,000 clones, around 80% seen once. The sequenced material came from peripheral blood. The receptors come from a man between 60 and 75 years old with acute or convalescent COVID-19.

This clone has just one count. The chain couples TRBV28 to TRBJ1-1; 7 bases fit TRBD1. Germline V gene data show CDR1 as MDHEN and CDR2 as SYDVKM. V was clipped by 3 bases and J by 4 bases; unmatched bases: 5. This CDR3 has 14 amino acids. In DNA form, the CDR3 reads TGTGCCAGCAGTTTTGTCGCAGGGGGCACTGAAGCTTTCTTT. Amino acid sequence: CASSFVAGGTEAFF.

The chain uses TRBV9 and TRBJ1-2; D may be TRBD1 (6 bases). CDR3 length: 14 residues. Trimming left V 0 bases short and J 2 bases short, with 8 bases between. Germline V gene lookup returns CDR1 SGDLS and CDR2 YYNGEE. The CDR3 coding sequence is TGTGCCAGCAGCGTAGAACAGGGAAACTATGGCTACACCTTC. Translating it yields CASSVEQGNYGYTF.

This clone has just one count. The CDR3 region is CASRSDPGQGGNAEAFF. For the CDR3, the DNA is TGTGCCAGCAGATCCGACCCGGGACAGGGCGGCAACGCTGAAGCTTTCTTT. The chain has TRBV7-9 and TRBJ1-1; 9 positions agree with TRBD1. The J segment lost 6 bases and the V segment lost 6 bases, leaving 17 bases of the junction unmatched. The CDR3 has 17 residues. Germline V gene lookup returns CDR1 SEHNR and CDR2 FQNEAQ (reference sequence).

The CDR3 loop is CASSLGGGRGETQYF. CDR3 nucleotides: TGTGCCAGCAGCCTAGGTGGGGGCAGGGGAGAGACCCAGTACTTC. This chain links TRBV7-8 with TRBJ2-5; D may be TRBD1 (6 bases). The CDR3 covers 15 residues. Germline V lookup: CDR1 SGHVS, CDR2 FQNEAQ. V shed 5 bases and J shed 4 bases, with 17 bases lying between them.

The DNA for the CDR3 is TGTGCCTGGAACAGGGGGCGAAACGAGCAGTACTTC. Its protein product is CAWNRGRNEQYF. V gene TRBV30 combines with J gene TRBJ2-7; 9 nucleotides agree with TRBD1. Germline V gene data show CDR1 as GTSNPN and CDR2 as SVGIG (reference sequence). J was trimmed by 5 bases and V by 4 bases; bases with no gene match: 3. The CDR3 length is 12 residues.

This clone was observed a few times. The rearrangement uses TRBV2 and TRBJ2-1, with 8 bases that match TRBD1. V shed 6 bases, J shed 4 bases, and the junction held 2 bases outside the gene matches. The CDR3 spans 13 residues. Germline values: CDR1 SNHLY, CDR2 FYNNEI. Written as DNA, the CDR3 is TGTGCCAGCAGGGGACAGGTTTACAATGAGCAGTTCTTC. Amino acids: CASRGQVYNEQFF.

The chain couples TRBV5-1 to TRBJ1-2; 7 bases fit TRBD1. The junction had 5 bases not matched to a gene; V was cut back by 4 bases and J by 8 bases. This CDR3 is built from 12 residues. Germline V gene sequence: CDR1 SGHRS, CDR2 YFSETQ. The CDR3 DNA follows: TGCGCCAGCAGCGCGGGACAGTGGGGCTACACCTTC. It codes for CASSAGQWGYTF.

The genes are TRBV24-1 and TRBJ2-7, with 9 bases lining up with TRBD1. The CDR3 is 16 residues long. V trimming: 3 bases; J trimming: 4 bases; junction bases outside the gene matches: 9. In germline, CDR1 is KGHDR, CDR2 SFDVKD. CDR3 amino acids: CATSDVTGGALYEQYF. DNA for the CDR3: TGTGCCACCAGTGATGTTACAGGGGGCGCTTTGTACGAGCAGTACTTC.

The chain joins TRBV5-1 to TRBJ2-1, with TRBD2 identical over 8 bases. V dropped 4 bases and J dropped 2; count of bases not matched to a gene: 5. Per the germline V gene, CDR1 is SGHRS and CDR2 is YFSETQ. The CDR3 runs to 15 residues. The CDR3: CASSPRGGTYNEQFF. CDR3 coding DNA: TGCGCCAGCAGCCCTCGGGGGGGAACCTACAATGAGCAGTTCTTC.

The CDR3 reads CASTPSGVGLTYEQYF. In nucleotides, the CDR3 is TGTGCCAGCACCCCCTCAGGGGTAGGGTTGACCTACGAGCAGTACTTC. This chain links TRBV2 with TRBJ2-7, with a tentative D call TRBD1 (6 bases). CDR3 length: 16 residues. With 7 bases removed from V and 2 bases from J, the gap between germline ends came to 21 bases. The germline CDR1 and CDR2 sequences are SNHLY and FYNNEI.

This clone came up once. This chain connects TRBV29-1 to TRBJ2-5, with TRBD2 matching 9 bases. The V and J ends lost 8 bases and 4 bases, in that order; junction bases with no gene match: 8. CDR1 is SQVTM, CDR2 ANQGSEA, per germline. CDR3 length: 13 amino acids. CDR3 in amino acids: CSLSGGRGETQYF. The CDR3 DNA reads TGCAGCCTCAGCGGGGGGCGCGGAGAGACCCAGTACTTC.

For this clone: The sample contains more than one DNA sequence encoding this CDR3. This chain links TRBV19 with TRBJ1-2, with D possibly matching TRBD1 (5 bases). The germline CDR1 and CDR2 sequences are LNHDA and SQIVND (reference sequence). V lost 4 bases, J lost 4 bases, and 7 bases lay in between. The CDR3 length is 12 residues. CDR3: CASSTGGYGYTF. As DNA, the CDR3 is TGTGCCAGTAGTACGGGGGGCTATGGCTACACCTTC.

In regard to this clone: The same CDR3 also results from other DNA sequences found in this sample. The chain has TRBV9 and TRBJ1-4; D remains unclear. The CDR3 consists of 15 residues. Germline-derived CDR1 and CDR2 are SGDLS and YYNGEE. Trimming cost V 0 bases and J 2 bases, with 8 bases left between them. The CDR3 DNA reads TGTGCCAGCAGCGTAGGAGGAAGGACTAATGAAAAACTGTTTTTT. This gives the protein CASSVGGRTNEKLFF.

This sequence joins TRBV7-8 and TRBJ1-5, with no clear D. From germline, CDR1 is SGHVS and CDR2 FQNEAQ. There are 15 residues in the CDR3. Trimming removed 2 bases at V and 3 bases at J, with 11 bases between. The CDR3 protein is CASSLSSTVNQPQHF. DNA for the CDR3: TGTGCCAGCAGCTTATCTTCAACGGTCAATCAGCCCCAGCATTTT.

This clone was counted only a few times. This chain links TRBV5-1 with TRBJ1-2; 9 bases agree with TRBD1. The CDR3 sequence is 16 residues long. V lost 4 bases, J lost 6 bases, and 13 bases stayed unmatched. Germline V gives CDR1 SGHRS, CDR2 YFSETQ. DNA for the CDR3: TGCGCCAGCAGCCCGGGACAGGGAATTAGTTGGGATGGCTACACCTTC. Protein: CASSPGQGISWDGYTF. The complete variable domain, with remaining parts taken from reference TRBV5-1 and TRBJ1-2, reads KAGVTQTPRYLIKTRGQQVTLSCSPISGHRSVSWYQQTPGQGLQFLFEYFSETQRNKGNFPGRFSGRQFSNSRSEMNVSTLELGDSALYLCASSPGQGISWDGYTFGSGTRLTVV.